The source of this T cell receptor (beta chain) is a study of monozygotic twins with inflammatory bowel disease. The study's findings and limits: Support for a single strong signal or clonotype associated with IBD was absent.

With eight separate reactions per sample, the authors made cDNA. UMIs bearing a 6-nucleotide sample barcode were added through template switching. TCRalpha and TCRbeta cDNA went through nested PCRs of approximately 16 and 9 cycles, two in total. TCRdb re-called the 5' RACE reads; one entry per CDR3 protein, DNA not given. This table holds 310,000 or so distinct CDR3 sequences. With regard to this clonotype: Its specificity is unknown.

This CDR3 spans 13 amino acids. Germline V gene data show CDR1 as DFQATT and CDR2 as SNEGSKA (reference sequence). The TCR sequence derives from a human donor with ulcerative colitis or Crohn's disease, or a healthy co-twin of an affected twin (not recorded which). V usage is TRBV20-1 and J usage is TRBJ2-5; as DNA is missing, the TRBD1 call by TCRdb cannot be tested. What was sequenced was blood. The CDR3 sequence is CSARNTGSETQYF.